This TCR beta chain was found in a study of blood T cells in healthy people across ages. With regard to this clonotype: The antigen is undetermined.

Next came a second PCR, run for about 6 to 12 cycles, which used a sample-barcoded 5' primer along with a J-beta primer mix. Every cDNA molecule bore a tag from a template-switch adaptor containing 12 random nucleotides. MiXCR was run by TCRdb on the 5' RACE reads, yielding one entry per CDR3 protein. The sample holds more than 1,400,000 distinct CDR3 sequences, about 43% seen once. Study-level findings and limits: Naive CD4+ cell counts and diversity both ran higher in long-lived than in aged donors.

The authors drew 8.5 to 10 milliliters of peripheral blood from each donor. With each sample, at least 5 micrograms of total RNA were extracted. The CDR3 runs 14 residues. V was clipped by 3 bases and J by 3 bases, with 11 bases between them. Per germline, CDR1 KGHSH and CDR2 LQKENI. The chain joins TRBV18 to TRBJ1-2; D is unresolved. The TCR originated in a woman under 30 in good health. The source material was blood. As DNA, the CDR3 is TGTGCCAGCTCACCGAGGGAACAGTACTATGGCTACACCTTC. This gives the protein CASSPREQYYGYTF.